This T cell receptor (beta chain) was recovered during a study of cytomegalovirus exposure and HLA in healthy donors. In the case of this clone: What it binds is not known.

Vbeta (60) and Jbeta (13) primers were used in the PCR. Per the original data handling: The count from a later analysis was 79 million or so unique TCR beta chains, some 9.9 million of them shared. Some clones are missing from TCRdb's copy, which holds only in-frame ones; the method was immunoSEQ multiplex PCR. V, J and clone size were drawn from that table, and D and trimming were deduced from the DNA. This table has 170,000 or so clones, almost 85% appearing once. Notes on the study in general: For presence/absence analyses, sequencing depth was assumed to be roughly uniform across donors. Available immune exposure information covered CMV serostatus only.

Sequenced: PBMCs. This receptor was obtained from a boy aged 2 to 9 in good health and CMV-seronegative.

In DNA, the CDR3 is TGTGCCAGCAGCTCCCAGGGTTGGACTAGCGGGAGATACGAGCAGTACTTC. Residues: CASSSQGWTSGRYEQYF. This chain links TRBV7-2 with TRBJ2-7; 13 nucleotides line up with TRBD2. CDR1 is SGHTA, CDR2 FQGNSA, per germline. The CDR3 loop spans 17 amino acids. V trimming: 4 bases; J trimming: 4 bases; junction bases outside the gene matches: 10.